The 5 T cell receptor beta chains listed next were all sequenced from one sample in a study of OX40 agonist ivuxolimab in advanced cancers. Library prep was done by the immunoSEQ multiplex PCR assay. Sourced from immuneACCESS, this table was stored by TCRdb with only in-frame sequences that have V and J called. A share of the clones is absent; for the studies checked, an unresolved V gene accounts for under half, and the remainder has no known explanation. A total of about 73,000 clones appear in this sample, 88% of them only once. Roughly 0.72% of the sample belongs to the ten largest clones. Sequenced here: CD4+ or CD8+ T cells sorted from blood, sampled in a trial of the OX40 agonist ivuxolimab. These receptor sequences come from an adult with an advanced solid tumor such as melanoma, head and neck, liver or kidney cancer.

The gene calls are TRBV2 and TRBJ2-3, with D perhaps assigned TRBD1 or TRBD2 (6 bases each). CDR3 length: 14 residues. The V gene lost 7 bases and the J gene lost 3 bases, with 14 bases spanning the gap. Per the germline V gene, CDR1 is SNHLY and CDR2 is FYNNEI. CDR3 residues: CASKEGGMTDTQYF. DNA of the CDR3: TGTGCCAGCAAAGAGGGGGGAATGACAGATACGCAGTATTTT.

The rearrangement uses TRBV29-1 and TRBJ2-2; TRBD1 aligns across 7 bases. The V segment lost 6 bases and the J segment 3 bases; nucleotides outside the gene matches: 4. CDR1 SQVTM and CDR2 ANQGSEA come from the germline V gene. This CDR3 is built from 13 residues. This chain's CDR3 is CSVITGDTGELFF. The CDR3 coding sequence is TGCAGCGTGATAACAGGGGACACCGGGGAGCTGTTTTTT.

The genes are TRBV18 and TRBJ1-1; TRBD1 is a possible D gene (5 bases). The V gene lost 6 bases and the J gene lost 0 bases, with 11 bases spanning the gap. This CDR3 region has 14 residues. In germline, CDR1 is KGHSH, CDR2 LQKENI. Written as DNA, the CDR3 is TGTGCCAGCTCTCAGACAGTGGTGAACACTGAAGCTTTCTTT. It translates to CASSQTVVNTEAFF. Based on the CDR3 plus reference TRBV18 and TRBJ1-1, the full variable domain is NAGVMQNPRHLVRRRGQEARLRCSPMKGHSHVYWYRQLPEEGLKFMVYLQKENIIDESGMPKERFSAEFPKEGPSILRIQQVVRGDSAAYFCASSQTVVNTEAFFGQGTRLTVV.

This clone was counted once. The rearrangement uses TRBV9 and TRBJ2-1, with D perhaps matching TRBD2 (5 bases). The CDR3 has 16 amino acids. V lost 0 bases to trimming and J lost 0 bases, with 10 bases between them. The germline CDR1 and CDR2 sequences are SGDLS and YYNGEE. CDR3 loop: CASSVGVGDSYNEQFF. The CDR3 nucleotides are TGTGCCAGCAGCGTAGGAGTGGGAGACTCCTACAATGAGCAGTTCTTC.

This clone has only one observation. This chain links TRBV5-6 with TRBJ2-7; D assignment may be TRBD1 or TRBD2 (5 bases each). CDR1 SGHDT and CDR2 YYEEEE come from the germline V gene. V was clipped by 5 bases and J by 3 bases, with 12 bases between them. The CDR3 is 13 amino acids. The CDR3 loop is CASRGRRNYEQYF. The CDR3 DNA reads as TGTGCCAGCAGGGGACGGAGGAACTACGAGCAGTACTTC.